This TCR beta chain was retrieved from a study of multiple sclerosis patients with progressive multifocal leukoencephalopathy. The CDR3 is 15 amino acids. V lost 4 bases and J lost 3; bases outside the gene matches: 8. CDR1 is SGHRS, CDR2 YFSETQ, per germline. TCRdb's table, derived via immunoSEQ multiplex PCR, lists solely in-frame clones and lacks some. Of fewer than 35,000 clones listed, roughly 92% are singletons. Indicated time point: before natalizumab initiation. The material sequenced was PBMCs. V gene TRBV5-1 combines with J gene TRBJ2-5, with 8 bases lining up with TRBD2. This sequence originates from a young man with multiple sclerosis. The CDR3 here is CASSVTPGLEETQYF. CDR3 in DNA: TGCGCCAGCAGCGTCACCCCGGGACTAGAAGAGACCCAGTACTTC. The whole variable domain, filled in from reference TRBV5-1 and TRBJ2-5, reads KAGVTQTPRYLIKTRGQQVTLSCSPISGHRSVSWYQQTPGQGLQFLFEYFSETQRNKGNFPGRFSGRQFSNSRSEMNVSTLELGDSALYLCASSVTPGLEETQYFGPGTRLLVL.